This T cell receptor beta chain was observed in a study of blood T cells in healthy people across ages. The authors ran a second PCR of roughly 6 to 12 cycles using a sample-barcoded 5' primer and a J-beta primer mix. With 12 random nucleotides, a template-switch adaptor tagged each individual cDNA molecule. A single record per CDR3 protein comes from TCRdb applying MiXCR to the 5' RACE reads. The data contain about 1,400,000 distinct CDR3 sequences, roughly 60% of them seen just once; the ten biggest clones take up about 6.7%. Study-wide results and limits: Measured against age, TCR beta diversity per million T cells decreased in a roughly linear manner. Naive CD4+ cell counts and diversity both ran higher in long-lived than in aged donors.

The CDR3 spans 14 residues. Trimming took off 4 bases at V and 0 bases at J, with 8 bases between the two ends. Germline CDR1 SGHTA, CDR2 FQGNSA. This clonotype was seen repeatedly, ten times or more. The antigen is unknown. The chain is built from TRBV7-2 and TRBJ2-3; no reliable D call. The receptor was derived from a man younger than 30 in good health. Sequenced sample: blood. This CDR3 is CASSSLSSTDTQYF. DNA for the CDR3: TGTGCCAGCAGCTCCCTCTCTAGCACAGATACGCAGTATTTT.